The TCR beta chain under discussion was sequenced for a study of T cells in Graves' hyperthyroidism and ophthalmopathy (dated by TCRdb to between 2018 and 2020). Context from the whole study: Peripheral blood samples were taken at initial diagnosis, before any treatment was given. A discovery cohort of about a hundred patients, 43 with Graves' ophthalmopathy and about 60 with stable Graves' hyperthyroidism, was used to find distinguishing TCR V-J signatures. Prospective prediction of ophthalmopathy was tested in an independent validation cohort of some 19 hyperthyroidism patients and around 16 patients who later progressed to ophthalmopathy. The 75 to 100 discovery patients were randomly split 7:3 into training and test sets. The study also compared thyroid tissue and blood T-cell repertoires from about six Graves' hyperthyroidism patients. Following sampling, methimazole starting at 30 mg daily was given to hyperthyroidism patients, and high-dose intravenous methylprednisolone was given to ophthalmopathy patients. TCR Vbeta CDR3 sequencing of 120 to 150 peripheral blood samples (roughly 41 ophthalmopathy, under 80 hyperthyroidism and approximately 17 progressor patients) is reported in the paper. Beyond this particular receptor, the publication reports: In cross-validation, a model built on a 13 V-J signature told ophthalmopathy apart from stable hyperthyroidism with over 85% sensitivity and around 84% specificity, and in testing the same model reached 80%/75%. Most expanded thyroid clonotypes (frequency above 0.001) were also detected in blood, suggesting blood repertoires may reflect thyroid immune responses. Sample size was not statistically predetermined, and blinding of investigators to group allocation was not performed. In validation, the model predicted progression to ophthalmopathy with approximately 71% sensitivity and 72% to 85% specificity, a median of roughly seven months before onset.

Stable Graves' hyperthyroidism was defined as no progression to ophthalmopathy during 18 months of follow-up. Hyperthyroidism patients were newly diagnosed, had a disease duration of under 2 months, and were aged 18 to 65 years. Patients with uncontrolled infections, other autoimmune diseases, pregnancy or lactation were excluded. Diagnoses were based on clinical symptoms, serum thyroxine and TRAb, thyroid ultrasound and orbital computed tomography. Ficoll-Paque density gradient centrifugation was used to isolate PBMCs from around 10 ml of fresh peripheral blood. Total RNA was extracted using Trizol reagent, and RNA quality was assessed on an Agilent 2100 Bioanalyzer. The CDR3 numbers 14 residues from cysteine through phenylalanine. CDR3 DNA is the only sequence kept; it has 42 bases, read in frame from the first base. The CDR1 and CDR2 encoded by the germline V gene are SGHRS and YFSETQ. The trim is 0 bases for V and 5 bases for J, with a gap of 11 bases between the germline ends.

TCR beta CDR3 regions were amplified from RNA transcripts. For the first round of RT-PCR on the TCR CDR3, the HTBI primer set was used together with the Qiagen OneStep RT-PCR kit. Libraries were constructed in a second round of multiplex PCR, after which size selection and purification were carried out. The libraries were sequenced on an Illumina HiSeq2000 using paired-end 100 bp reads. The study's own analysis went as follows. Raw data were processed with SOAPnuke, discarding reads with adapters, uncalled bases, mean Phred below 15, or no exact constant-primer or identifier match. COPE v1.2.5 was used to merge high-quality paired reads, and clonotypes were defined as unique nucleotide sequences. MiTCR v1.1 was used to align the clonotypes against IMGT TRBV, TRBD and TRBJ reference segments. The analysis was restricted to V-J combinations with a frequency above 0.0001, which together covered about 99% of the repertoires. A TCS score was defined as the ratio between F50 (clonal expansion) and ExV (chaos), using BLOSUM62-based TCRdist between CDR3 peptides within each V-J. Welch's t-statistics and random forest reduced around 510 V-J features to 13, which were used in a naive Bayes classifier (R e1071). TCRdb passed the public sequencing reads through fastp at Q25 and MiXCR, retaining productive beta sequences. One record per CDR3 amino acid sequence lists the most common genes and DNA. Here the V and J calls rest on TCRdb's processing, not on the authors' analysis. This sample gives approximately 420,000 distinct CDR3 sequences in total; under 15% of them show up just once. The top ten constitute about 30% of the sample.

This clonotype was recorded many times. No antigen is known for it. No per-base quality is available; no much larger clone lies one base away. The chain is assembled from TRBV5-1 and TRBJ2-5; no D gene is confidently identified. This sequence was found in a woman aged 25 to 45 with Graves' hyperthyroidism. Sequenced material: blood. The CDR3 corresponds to CASSLVGTAETQYF. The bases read TGCGCCAGCAGCTTGGTCGGCACGGCGGAGACCCAGTACTTC.